This TCR beta chain was sequenced in a study of identical twins. A word on this clonotype: Its cognate antigen is unknown. This may stem from a read error, because a much larger clone lies one nucleotide away.

TCRdb fed the 5' RACE reads into MiXCR, producing one record per CDR3 protein. The sample carries hundreds of thousands of distinct CDR3 sequences, around 8.1% recorded once. Germline trimming cut 10 bases from V and 1 base from J; bases unmatched to any gene: 7. This CDR3 spans 14 amino acids. General study points: The abundant beta clonotypes from cord blood had fewer insertions, and memory repertoires had none of this.

These same records also appear under a second study, on yellow fever vaccine responses in identical twins.

The TCR comes from a young woman in good health. Input material: memory (CD45RO+) T cells sorted from blood. The chain recombines TRBV12-3 or TRBV12-4 with TRBJ1-5, with TRBD1 matching 7 bases. This CDR3 is CANSGTVSNQPQHF. CDR3 nucleotides: TGTGCCAACAGCGGGACAGTAAGCAATCAGCCCCAGCATTTT.